This T cell receptor (beta chain) is drawn from a study of T-cell reconstitution after alpha-beta-depleted transplantation in children. Study-level findings and limits: Approximately two months post-transplant, alpha-beta T cells reportedly originated from several hundred expanded graft clones.

A word on this clonotype: What it binds is not known.

Unique molecular identifiers were used to barcode this TCRbeta library. TCRdb reanalysed the PCR reads using MiXCR and keeps one entry per CDR3 protein. The sample gives hundreds of thousands of distinct CDR3 sequences, around 13% of which show up once; roughly 0.84% is in the top ten. The germline CDR1 and CDR2 sequences are SGHVS and FQNEAQ. After removal of 4 bases from V and 1 base from J, the junction contained 7 bases not matched to a gene. The CDR3 is made up of 15 amino acids. The V gene is TRBV7-8, the J gene TRBJ2-7, with TRBD2 matching 7 bases. The starting material was PBMCs, obtained before TCRalphabeta/CD19-depleted stem cell transplant. The sequence was collected from a girl aged 2 to 10 with congenital amegakaryocytic thrombocytopenia, due to receive a stem cell transplant. The CDR3 DNA follows: TGTGCCAGCAGCTCCCTAGCGGAGGTATCCTACGAGCAGTACTTC. Translation: CASSSLAEVSYEQYF.